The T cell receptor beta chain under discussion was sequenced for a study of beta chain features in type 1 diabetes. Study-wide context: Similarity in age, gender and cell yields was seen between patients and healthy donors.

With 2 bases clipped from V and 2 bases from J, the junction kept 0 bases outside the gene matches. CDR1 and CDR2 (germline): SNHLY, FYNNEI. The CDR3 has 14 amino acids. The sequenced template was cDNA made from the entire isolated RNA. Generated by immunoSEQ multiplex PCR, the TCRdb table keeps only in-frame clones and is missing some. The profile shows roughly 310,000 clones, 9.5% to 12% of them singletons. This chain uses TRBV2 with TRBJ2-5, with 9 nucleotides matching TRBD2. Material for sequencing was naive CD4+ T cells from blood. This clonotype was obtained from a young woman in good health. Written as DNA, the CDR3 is TGTGCCAGCAGTGAACTAGCGGGACAAGAGACCCAGTACTTC. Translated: CASSELAGQETQYF.